What follows describes a single TCR beta chain. As yet, its antigen is unknown. The sample originates from a study of beta chain features in type 1 diabetes. Expressed TCRB transcripts were sequenced, since all the RNA that had been isolated was reverse transcribed. Sequencing used immunoSEQ multiplex PCR; TCRdb keeps in-frame clones, though not all of them. The sample lists some 100,000 clones; around 40% were seen once. Trimming cost V 6 bases and J 7 bases, with 24 bases left between them. Per the germline V gene, CDR1 is SEHNR and CDR2 is FQNEAQ (reference sequence). This CDR3 spans 16 amino acids. Points from the study as a whole: Researchers caution that PCR might favor shorter templates, equally among patients and controls.

Sequenced: stem cell memory CD4+ T cells from blood. The genes are TRBV7-9 and TRBJ1-2, with D possibly TRBD1 on 6 matching bases. The clonotype was recovered from a woman younger than 30 in good health. The CDR3 DNA is TGTGCCAGCAGTTTCCCGCCAAGGGGGGGCAGTCGTGGCTACACCTTC. As protein: CASSFPPRGGSRGYTF.